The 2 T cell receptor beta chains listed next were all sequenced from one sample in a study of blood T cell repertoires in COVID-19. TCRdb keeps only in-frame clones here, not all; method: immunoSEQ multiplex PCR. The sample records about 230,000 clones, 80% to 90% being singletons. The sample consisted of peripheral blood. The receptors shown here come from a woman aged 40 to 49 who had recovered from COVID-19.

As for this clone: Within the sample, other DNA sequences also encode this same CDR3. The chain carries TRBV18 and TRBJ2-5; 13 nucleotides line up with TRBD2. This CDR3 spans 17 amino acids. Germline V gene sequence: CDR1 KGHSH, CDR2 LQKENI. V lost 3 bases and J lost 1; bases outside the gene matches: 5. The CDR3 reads CASSPRTSGGFQETQYF. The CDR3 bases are TGTGCCAGCTCACCGCGGACTAGCGGGGGCTTCCAAGAGACCCAGTACTTC.

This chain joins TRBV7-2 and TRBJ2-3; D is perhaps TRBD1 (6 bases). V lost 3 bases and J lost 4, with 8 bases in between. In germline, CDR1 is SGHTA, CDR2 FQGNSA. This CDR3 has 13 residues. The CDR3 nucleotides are TGTGCCAGCAGCTTTCAGGGGTCAGATACGCAGTATTTT. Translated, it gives CASSFQGSDTQYF. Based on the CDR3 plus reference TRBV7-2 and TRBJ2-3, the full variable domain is GAGVSQSPSNKVTEKGKDVELRCDPISGHTALYWYRQSLGQGLEFLIYFQGNSAPDKSGLPSDRFSAERTGGSVSTLTIQRTQQEDSAVYLCASSFQGSDTQYFGPGTRLTVL.